This note documents a single TCR beta chain sequence. The CDR3 runs to 12 residues. Trimming cost V 6 bases and J 4 bases, with 8 bases left between them. Germline lookup yields CDR1 MGHDK and CDR2 SYGVNS. The data belong to a study of early T cells in non-severe SARS-CoV-2 infection. TCRdb re-analysed the 5' RACE reads in MiXCR, keeping a single row per CDR3 protein. The sample yields under 65,000 distinct CDR3 sequences, approximately 13% seen once. The gene calls are TRBV25-1 and TRBJ2-3; D uncertain. The sequenced sample was whole blood. The sequence came from an adult who was a healthcare worker with PCR-confirmed SARS-CoV-2 infection or an uninfected control (not recorded which). In nucleotides, the CDR3 is TGTGCCAGCAGAGATTATGCAGATACGCAGTATTTT. Protein sequence: CASRDYADTQYF.